These 31 T cell receptor beta chains originate from one sample sequenced in a study of T cells in Graves' hyperthyroidism and ophthalmopathy. From RNA transcripts, TCR beta CDR3 regions were amplified. During a first-round RT-PCR of the TCR CDR3, the HTBI primer set was used. In TCRdb, the multiplex PCR reads were re-called with MiXCR into one record per CDR3 protein. The data show approximately 410,000 distinct CDR3 sequences, roughly 15% seen once. The sequencing sample was made of blood. Every receptor here comes from a man aged 18 to 30 with Graves' ophthalmopathy.

This clonotype was observed many times. This rearrangement joins TRBV6-1 to TRBJ2-3; perhaps TRBD1 as D (5 bases). V gave up 6 bases and J gave up 0 bases, with 16 bases separating them. This CDR3 is built from 16 residues. CDR1 and CDR2 from the germline V gene are MNHNS and SASEGT. This chain's CDR3 is CASSTSKGVSTDTQYF. The CDR3 DNA reads TGTGCCAGCAGCACCAGTAAAGGGGTTAGCACAGATACGCAGTATTTT.

The sample holds many counts of this clonotype. The chain combines TRBV30 with TRBJ1-5; D gene ambiguous. Trimming removed 0 bases at V and 3 bases at J, with 6 bases between. The length of the CDR3 is 13 residues. Germline-derived CDR1 and CDR2 are GTSNPN and SVGIG (reference sequence). CDR3 amino acids: CAWSVRHNQPQHF. DNA of the CDR3: TGTGCCTGGAGTGTACGGCACAATCAGCCCCAGCATTTT.

This clonotype was counted ten times or more. The J gene is TRBJ2-3, the V gene TRBV7-6; a possible D gene is TRBD2 (7 bases). Germline V gene lookup returns CDR1 SGHVS and CDR2 FNYEAQ. Trimming took 4 bases from V and 1 from J, leaving 15 bases between them. This CDR3 has 16 amino acids. CDR3 DNA sequence: TGTGCCAGCAGCTGGAGGGGGGGCGACGGCACAGATACGCAGTATTTT. This sequence encodes CASSWRGGDGTDTQYF.

The rearrangement uses TRBV20-1 and TRBJ2-1, with D unresolved. This CDR3 contains 10 residues. Germline V lookup: CDR1 DFQATT, CDR2 SNEGSKA (reference sequence). V was clipped by 5 bases and J by 7 bases, with 6 bases between them. The DNA of the CDR3 is TGCAGTGCTTGGGAAAATGAGCAGTTCTTC. It yields the protein CSAWENEQFF.

The chain links TRBV6-1 to TRBJ2-1; the match to TRBD2 covers 13 bases. The CDR3 is 19 residues long. From germline, CDR1 is MNHNS and CDR2 SASEGT. Trimming cost V 5 bases and J 9 bases; bases outside gene matches: 19. The CDR3 DNA follows: TGTGCCAGCAGTTTGTGGCCAGGGGGCTGGACTAGCGGGGGTTTTGAGCAGTTCTTC. Translation: CASSLWPGGWTSGGFEQFF.

The chain's CDR3 is CASSTGLEAFF. The CDR3 region has the DNA TGTGCCAGTAGTACAGGATTAGAAGCTTTCTTT. The chain links TRBV19 to TRBJ1-1; D is unclear. This CDR3 comprises 11 residues. The germline gives CDR1 LNHDA, CDR2 SQIVND (reference sequence). The germline V and J ends were trimmed by 4 bases and 8 bases, with 8 bases remaining between them. Full variable domain (rest looked up from reference TRBV19 and TRBJ1-1): DGGITQSPKYLFRKEGQNVTLSCEQNLNHDAMYWYRQDPGQGLRLIYYSQIVNDFQKGDIAEGYSVSREKKESFPLTVTSAQKNPTAFYLCASSTGLEAFFGQGTRLTVV.

This clonotype was seen ten or more times. The chain uses TRBV30 and TRBJ2-3; D may correspond to TRBD1 or TRBD2 (5 bases each). The V end was cut by 1 base, the J end by 2 bases, with 13 bases between. The CDR3 extends over 15 amino acids. The germline V gene encodes CDR1 GTSNPN and CDR2 SVGIG (reference sequence). CDR3 amino acids: CAWSGGQGNTDTQYF. CDR3 coding DNA: TGTGCCTGGAGTGGAGGGCAGGGAAACACAGATACGCAGTATTTT.

The chain carries TRBV6-1 and TRBJ2-3; 7 nucleotides match TRBD2. This CDR3 is built from 14 residues. Per germline, CDR1 MNHNS and CDR2 SASEGT. Germline trimming cut 3 bases from V and 6 bases from J; bases unmatched to any gene: 6. For the CDR3, the DNA is TGTGCCAGCAGTGACACTGGACTAGAGGATACGCAGTATTTT. Its protein product is CASSDTGLEDTQYF.

The chain uses TRBV30 and TRBJ1-1; 10 bases match TRBD1. V lost 6 bases, J lost 0 bases, and 4 bases stayed unmatched. The CDR3 totals 14 residues. The germline CDR1 and CDR2 sequences are GTSNPN and SVGIG (reference sequence). In DNA form, the CDR3 reads TGTGCCTGCGACGGACAGGGGGTGAACACTGAAGCTTTCTTT. The encoded protein is CACDGQGVNTEAFF.

This clonotype occurred many times. The CDR3 protein is CAWSRGRLYEQYF. CDR3 DNA sequence: TGTGCCTGGAGTAGGGGGCGCCTCTACGAGCAGTACTTC. The rearrangement links TRBV30 to TRBJ2-7, with 7 bases identical to TRBD1. With V trimmed by 2 bases and J by 3 bases, 4 bases remained unmatched. Germline V lookup: CDR1 GTSNPN, CDR2 SVGIG (reference sequence). The CDR3 covers 13 residues.

Many counts were recorded for this clonotype. V usage is TRBV30 and J usage is TRBJ1-1; 10 bases fit TRBD1. Germline-derived CDR1 and CDR2 are GTSNPN and SVGIG (reference sequence). The V gene end was trimmed by 5 bases and the J gene end by 5 bases; junction bases not matched to a gene: 11. This CDR3 has 15 amino acids. The CDR3 DNA is TGTGCCTGGGATGGATGGACAGGGGGAACAACTGAAGCTTTCTTT. The encoded protein is CAWDGWTGGTTEAFF.

The chain carries TRBV20-1 and TRBJ2-1; TRBD2 matches 12 bases. The CDR3 sequence is 17 residues long. With 2 bases clipped from V and 6 bases from J, the junction kept 11 bases outside the gene matches. Germline CDR1 DFQATT, CDR2 SNEGSKA (reference sequence). Written as DNA, the CDR3 is TGCAGTGCTAGACTCCCCCAGACTAGCGGGAGTGCCAATGAGCAGTTCTTC. Amino acids: CSARLPQTSGSANEQFF.

The chain has TRBV4-2 and TRBJ1-1, with D unclear. The CDR3 is 14 residues long. In germline, CDR1 is LGHNA, CDR2 YNFKEQ. V gave up 0 bases and J gave up 7 bases, with 12 bases separating them. CDR3 protein: CASSQDGLRVEAFF. CDR3 in DNA: TGTGCCAGCAGCCAAGATGGTCTGCGAGTTGAAGCTTTCTTT.

Many counts were recorded for this clonotype. V is TRBV11-2 and J is TRBJ1-1; TRBD1 matches at 7 bases. The germline V gene encodes CDR1 SGHAT and CDR2 FQNNGV. The CDR3 spans 14 residues. V was pared by 4 bases and J by 5 bases, with 7 bases of the junction left unmatched. The CDR3 spells CASSWTGDGTEAFF. The CDR3 coding sequence is TGTGCCAGCAGCTGGACAGGTGATGGGACTGAAGCTTTCTTT. Full variable domain (rest looked up from reference TRBV11-2 and TRBJ1-1): EAGVAQSPRYKIIEKRQSVAFWCNPISGHATLYWYQQILGQGPKLLIQFQNNGVVDDSQLPKDRFSAERLKGVDSTLKIQPAKLEDSAVYLCASSWTGDGTEAFFGQGTRLTVV.

The chain is built from TRBV10-2 and TRBJ2-7; 7 bases are a match to TRBD1. The V gene's germline CDR1 is WSHSY and CDR2 SAAADI. The CDR3 consists of 15 residues. The V gene end was trimmed by 8 bases and the J gene end by 2 bases; junction bases not matched to a gene: 12. CDR3 DNA sequence: TGCGCCAGCGGCGCCCAGACAGGGAGTGCCTACGAGCAGTACTTC. Amino acid sequence: CASGAQTGSAYEQYF.

The chain combines TRBV20-1 with TRBJ1-6; D is possibly TRBD1 (5 bases). Germline V lookup: CDR1 DFQATT, CDR2 SNEGSKA (reference sequence). The CDR3 has 16 residues. V lost 5 bases, J lost 6 bases, and 20 bases lay in between. The CDR3 DNA sequence: TGCAGTGCTCCCTCCCGCCCCCTCGGGACTAATTCACCCCTCCACTTT. It specifies CSAPSRPLGTNSPLHF.

This clonotype was counted many times. This chain joins TRBV5-1 and TRBJ2-5; tentative D call: TRBD2 (6 bases). The CDR3 extends over 15 amino acids. Germline V CDR1 and CDR2: SGHRS, YFSETQ. Trimming cost V 0 bases and J 2 bases, with 11 bases left between them. This chain's CDR3 is CASSLGLAHQETQYF. The CDR3 nucleotides read TGCGCCAGCAGCTTGGGTCTAGCGCATCAAGAGACCCAGTACTTC.

DNA of the CDR3: TGTGCCAGCAGTGAACTAGCGGGAGATCACGGGGAGCTGTTTTTT. It codes for CASSELAGDHGELFF. V usage is TRBV2 and J usage is TRBJ2-2, with 10 bases identical to TRBD2. In germline, CDR1 is SNHLY, CDR2 FYNNEI. J lost 7 bases, V lost 2 bases, and 4 bases had no gene match. The CDR3 runs 15 residues. The complete variable domain, with remaining parts taken from reference TRBV2 and TRBJ2-2, reads EPEVTQTPSHQVTQMGQEVILRCVPISNHLYFYWYRQILGQKVEFLVSFYNNEISEKSEIFDDQFSVERPDGSNFTLKIRSTKLEDSAMYFCASSELAGDHGELFFGEGSRLTVL.

The chain couples TRBV27 to TRBJ1-3; no reliable D call. The CDR3 extends over 15 amino acids. The V end was cut by 3 bases, the J end by 4 bases, with 13 bases between. CDR1 is MNHEY and CDR2 is SMNVEV in the germline V gene (reference sequence). The CDR3 sequence is CASSFSALGGNTIYF. CDR3 DNA sequence: TGTGCCAGCAGTTTTTCGGCCCTGGGGGGAAACACCATATATTTT.

This clonotype occurred many times. The V call is TRBV29-1, the J call TRBJ2-1; D is perhaps TRBD1 (7 bases). V dropped 5 bases and J dropped 1 base, with 9 bases sitting between them. CDR3 size: 13 residues. In germline, CDR1 is SQVTM, CDR2 ANQGSEA. CDR3 loop: CSVQGGSYNEQFF. The CDR3 DNA reads TGCAGCGTTCAGGGGGGATCCTACAATGAGCAGTTCTTC.

This clonotype was picked up a small number of times. The V gene is TRBV3-1, the J gene TRBJ1-1; D is ambiguous. The CDR3 loop spans 15 amino acids. CDR1 is LGHDT and CDR2 is YNNKEL in the germline V gene (reference sequence). Trimming shortened V by 1 base and J by 2 bases, and 11 bases separated the two germline ends. The CDR3 coding sequence is TGTGCCAGCAGCCAAGGTTGGGGTGGCAACACTGAAGCTTTCTTT. It yields the protein CASSQGWGGNTEAFF.

The chain couples TRBV4-1 to TRBJ1-1; 9 bases are shared with TRBD1. Per germline, CDR1 MGHRA and CDR2 YSYEKL. The CDR3 consists of 16 residues. The trim removed 0 bases at V and 7 bases at J, leaving 9 bases unmatched. In nucleotides, the CDR3 is TGCGCCAGCAGCCAAGACCCAGGACAGGGGATGATTGAAGCTTTCTTT. It translates to CASSQDPGQGMIEAFF.

This clonotype was seen ten or more times. The rearrangement links TRBV11-2 to TRBJ1-2; unclear D gene. This CDR3 is 15 amino acids long. V shed 7 bases and J shed 3 bases, with 18 bases lying between them. The germline gives CDR1 SGHAT, CDR2 FQNNGV. The CDR3 reads CASTPMFGGYYGYTF. Here the CDR3 DNA reads TGTGCCAGCACCCCTATGTTCGGCGGATACTATGGCTACACCTTC.

V usage is TRBV6-4 and J usage is TRBJ2-5; 8 bases match TRBD2. V lost 9 bases to trimming and J lost 5 bases; unmatched junction nucleotides: 8. The CDR3 has 13 amino acids. CDR1 and CDR2 from the germline V gene are MRHNA and SNTAGT. The CDR3 region is CASPAGVRETQYF. CDR3 coding DNA: TGTGCCAGTCCAGCGGGAGTTCGGGAGACCCAGTACTTC.

V gene TRBV15 combines with J gene TRBJ2-7; the D is unclear. Germline CDR1 is LNHNV and CDR2 is YYDKDF (reference sequence). Trimming removed 5 bases at V and 4 bases at J, with 9 bases between. The CDR3 extends over 12 amino acids. CDR3 nucleotide sequence: TGTGCCACCAGCGCGGAAGGGTACGAGCAGTACTTC. Amino acids: CATSAEGYEQYF.

The sample holds many counts of this clonotype. V usage is TRBV11-2 and J usage is TRBJ2-7; TRBD1 is a possible D gene (5 bases). The V end lost 4 bases, the J end lost 0 bases, and 7 bases lay between the germline ends. In germline, CDR1 is SGHAT, CDR2 FQNNGV. The CDR3 is 13 residues long. The CDR3 nucleotides read TGTGCCAGCAGCTCGGACAACTCCTACGAGCAGTACTTC. Amino acids: CASSSDNSYEQYF.

The chain has TRBV7-8 and TRBJ2-7; 8 bases match TRBD2. This CDR3 has 16 residues. Germline trimming cut 5 bases from V and 2 bases from J; bases unmatched to any gene: 11. Germline values: CDR1 SGHVS, CDR2 FQNEAQ. CDR3 in DNA: TGTGCCAGCAGCCCCGGGGGGGGGGGGCCGCCCTACGAGCAGTACTTC. It codes for CASSPGGGGPPYEQYF.

At least ten counts were recorded for this clonotype. J is TRBJ2-3 and V is TRBV6-1, with 8 nucleotides matching TRBD2. J was trimmed by 6 bases and V by 6 bases; bases with no gene match: 8. Germline CDR1 and CDR2: MNHNS and SASEGT. This CDR3 comprises 14 residues. CDR3 loop: CASSGTRTSDTQYF. The CDR3 DNA follows: TGTGCCAGCAGCGGGACTAGAACCTCCGATACGCAGTATTTT.

V is TRBV11-2 and J is TRBJ2-3; 11 bases map to TRBD2. Germline assignment: CDR1 SGHAT and CDR2 FQNNGV. The ends lost 4 bases at V and 1 base at J; junction bases unmatched: 10. The CDR3 runs 18 residues. The CDR3 coding sequence is TGTGCCAGCAGCTGGTCCTTAAAGGGACTAGCGGGCACAGATACGCAGTATTTT. Residues: CASSWSLKGLAGTDTQYF.

This clonotype was picked up many times. V is TRBV7-9 and J is TRBJ2-7; 7 nucleotides line up with TRBD1. The J segment lost 0 bases and the V segment lost 11 bases, leaving 7 bases of the junction unmatched. This CDR3 region has 13 residues. The V gene's germline CDR1 is SEHNR and CDR2 FQNEAQ (reference sequence). The CDR3 region has the DNA TGTGCCTCAATTCGGACAGGCTCCTACGAGCAGTACTTC. This encodes CASIRTGSYEQYF.

The rearrangement joins TRBV6-1 to TRBJ1-2, with unresolved D. V shed 6 bases and J shed 8 bases, with 16 bases lying between them. Germline V gene lookup returns CDR1 MNHNS and CDR2 SASEGT. The CDR3 has 13 residues. CDR3 bases: TGTGCCAGCAGGGTGGACCCGGCGGGAGGCTACACCTTC. This sequence encodes CASRVDPAGGYTF.